Listed below are T cell receptor beta chains from one sample, sequenced in a study of CD8+CD57+ T cells in acquired aplastic anemia. MiXCR was run by TCRdb on the reads, yielding one entry per CDR3 protein. Of around 500,000 distinct CDR3 sequences listed, approximately 33% are singletons. Sequenced sample: sorted CD4+, CD8+, or CD8+CD57+ T cells (not recorded which) from PBMCs. The origin of the receptors is a human donor with aplastic anemia. CDR3s include the opening cysteine and the closing phenylalanine or tryptophan. D genes are given only for firm matches. Clone size is stated in some rows and not others, as once, few, many or a class when expanded.

D	V	J	size	CDR3	DNA
TRBD2	TRBV15	TRBJ2-7	once	CAASSQRRDYYEQYF	TGTGCCGCCAGCAGCCAACGTCGGGACTACTACGAGCAGTACTTC
-	TRBV7-3	TRBJ2-6	few	CASSLFGANVLTF	TGTGCCAGCAGCTTATTTGGGGCCAACGTCCTGACTTTC
-	TRBV11-2	TRBJ1-1	-	CASSFSYYEGRNTEAFF	TGTGCCAGCAGCTTCTCCTACTACGAGGGGAGAAACACTGAAGCTTTCTTT
-	TRBV20-1	TRBJ2-1	-	CSARVYEQFF	TGCAGTGCCCGAGTCTATGAGCAGTTCTTC
TRBD1	TRBV11-1	TRBJ2-7	-	CASSPQSGQGYYEQYF	TGTGCCAGCAGCCCGCAATCGGGACAGGGATACTACGAGCAGTACTTC
-	TRBV7-8	TRBJ2-7	many	CASRESGVYEQYF	TGTGCCAGCAGAGAGTCGGGAGTTTACGAGCAGTACTTC
-	TRBV20-1	TRBJ2-7	many	CSATVDRYEQYF	TGCAGTGCTACGGTGGATCGGTACGAGCAGTACTTC
-	TRBV20-1	TRBJ2-7	-	CSAGEGRRGIGEQYF	TGCAGTGCTGGAGAGGGTCGGCGAGGGATTGGGGAGCAGTACTTC
-	TRBV12-3/TRBV12-4	TRBJ1-4	-	CASSFMDGDEKPFF	TGTGCCAGCAGTTTCATGGACGGTGATGAGAAACCGTTTTTT
TRBD1	TRBV2	TRBJ2-7	-	CATTPDRVGPYEQYF	TGTGCAACAACACCGGACAGGGTGGGACCCTACGAGCAGTACTTC
TRBD1	TRBV5-1	TRBJ2-1	-	CASSLGPQGNEQFF	TGCGCCAGCAGCTTGGGACCACAGGGGAATGAGCAGTTCTTC
-	TRBV9	TRBJ2-5	few	CASSPRQLETQYF	TGTGCCAGCAGCCCCCGACAGCTCGAGACCCAGTACTTC
-	TRBV7-6	TRBJ1-5	-	CASSSSAGGRTQHF	TGTGCCAGCAGCTCCTCGGCGGGGGGGCGAACGCAGCATTTT
TRBD2	TRBV19	TRBJ2-7	many	CASSILWGTSNPNEQYF	TGTGCCAGTAGTATACTGTGGGGGACTAGCAACCCCAACGAGCAGTACTTC
TRBD2	TRBV19	TRBJ2-7	few	CASSRLAGEGEQYF	TGTGCCAGTAGTCGACTAGCGGGGGAGGGCGAGCAGTACTTC
-	TRBV4-2	TRBJ1-6	-	CASSPRESSYNSPLHF	TGTGCCAGCAGCCCGAGGGAGAGCTCCTATAATTCACCCCTCCACTTT
-	TRBV15	TRBJ1-2	-	CATSRDGSPGSGYTF	TGTGCCACCAGCAGAGATGGTTCTCCAGGGTCTGGCTACACCTTC
-	TRBV7-8	TRBJ1-5	many	CASSLAWGGDQPQHF	TGTGCCAGCAGCTTAGCGTGGGGCGGAGATCAGCCCCAGCATTTT
TRBD1	TRBV11-2	TRBJ1-6	-	CASSLDPGTDNSPLHF	TGTGCCAGCAGCTTAGATCCCGGGACAGATAATTCACCCCTCCACTTT
-	TRBV11-2	TRBJ1-3	-	CASSSTRGSGNTIYF	TGTGCCAGCAGCTCCACCAGGGGCTCTGGAAACACCATATATTTT
-	TRBV24-1	TRBJ1-6	-	CATSDGRYKNNSPLHF	TGTGCCACCAGTGATGGAAGGTACAAGAATAATTCACCCCTCCACTTT
TRBD1	TRBV29-1	TRBJ2-7	once	CSVEDRAGYEQYF	TGCAGCGTCGAGGACAGGGCAGGGTACGAGCAGTACTTC
-	TRBV6-4	TRBJ2-7	-	CARRGGVTSSTSGQYF	-
TRBD1	TRBV15	TRBJ2-3	many	CATSRGAGGRADTQYF	TGTGCCACCAGCAGAGGGGCAGGGGGCCGGGCAGATACGCAGTATTTT
-	TRBV4-1	TRBJ1-2	-	CASSQGAGVGAGYTF	TGCGCCAGCAGCCAAGGAGCAGGGGTGGGAGCTGGCTACACCTTC